This TCR beta chain is from a study of lymphopenia after photon versus proton radiotherapy. Overall study results and limits: Relative stability marked proton patients; photon patients lost diversity and naive cells. Authors raise, but do not show, better survival with proton therapy. Oligoclonal CD8+ Temra expansion after nadir drove photon patients' diversity drop.

This CDR3 is built from 16 residues. Looked up from germline, CDR1 is SNHLY and CDR2 is FYNNEI. Trimming removed 5 bases at V and 3 bases at J, with 17 bases between. The repertoire was sequenced with immunoSEQ multiplex PCR; TCRdb's copy has only in-frame clones and lacks some. Of about 40,000 clones listed, 86% are singletons. As for this clone: Its antigen is not identified.

The specimen was peripheral blood, collected from a patient treated with proton-based radiotherapy. The clonotype was recovered from a woman in her seventies with pancreatic cancer. Some clones in this sample may be carry-over from other donors' samples. The rearrangement links TRBV2 to TRBJ2-1; tentative D call: TRBD2 (6 bases). This CDR3 reads CASSRIVAEIYNEQFF. CDR3 sequence (DNA): TGTGCCAGCAGTCGGATCGTAGCGGAAATCTACAATGAGCAGTTCTTC. Together with reference TRBV2 and TRBJ2-1, the CDR3 gives the full variable domain: EPEVTQTPSHQVTQMGQEVILRCVPISNHLYFYWYRQILGQKVEFLVSFYNNEISEKSEIFDDQFSVERPDGSNFTLKIRSTKLEDSAMYFCASSRIVAEIYNEQFFGPGTRLTVL.